Given below is one TCR beta chain in context. Its antigen is as yet unknown. The CDR3 runs 13 residues. Germline V gives CDR1 GTSNPN, CDR2 SVGIG (reference sequence). Deletions cut 0 bases from V and 3 bases from J, with 9 bases between. Assay: immunoSEQ multiplex PCR; the TCRdb copy retains only in-frame clones and omits some. The table has 45,000 to 60,000 clones, about 74% seen once. This sample is part of a study of a mutant IDH1 vaccine in newly diagnosed glioma. Study-level information: Treated patients, around 60% male and about 38% female, averaged about 40 years of age. Every participant had undergone radiotherapy, temozolomide, or both before, and most underwent both.

Time point of the sample: baseline, week 1 (first vaccination visit). Documented treatment: pre-vaccination baseline after standard-of-care therapy. New IDH1-mutant, ATRX-lost WHO grade 3 or 4 astrocytomas occurred in donors. General study findings and limits: It was 80% to 95% of patients that developed vaccine-induced immune responses.

The gene calls are TRBV30 and TRBJ2-7; D is perhaps TRBD1 (6 bases). The clonotype originates from a woman in her thirties or forties with glioma. Sequenced material: PBMCs, taken from a glioma patient treated with radiotherapy, temozolomide or both. CDR3: CAWSVSGDYEQYF. In DNA, the CDR3 is TGTGCCTGGAGTGTATCAGGGGACTACGAGCAGTACTTC.